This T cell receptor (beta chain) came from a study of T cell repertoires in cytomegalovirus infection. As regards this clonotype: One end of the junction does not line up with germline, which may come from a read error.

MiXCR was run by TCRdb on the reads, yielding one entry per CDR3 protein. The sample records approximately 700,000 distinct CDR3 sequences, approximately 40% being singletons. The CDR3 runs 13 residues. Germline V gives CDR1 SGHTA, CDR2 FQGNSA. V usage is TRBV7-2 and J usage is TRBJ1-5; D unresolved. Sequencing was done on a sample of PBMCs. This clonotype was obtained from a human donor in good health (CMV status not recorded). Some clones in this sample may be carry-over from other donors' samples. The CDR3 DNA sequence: TGTGCCAGCAGCTTGGTTGGGAATCAGCCCCATCATTTT. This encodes CASSLVGNQPHHF.